The present T cell receptor (beta chain) was sequenced within a study of T cell repertoires in cytomegalovirus infection. Looking at the study overall: Evidence of both CMV infection and a matching HLA type came from public TCR beta signatures.

TCRdb analysed the reads with MiXCR anew, one entry per CDR3 protein. The sample shows approximately 300,000 distinct CDR3 sequences, around a quarter of them seen only once. This clonotype has more than one count but fewer than ten. Its antigen remains unidentified. Study-wide findings and caveats: CMV-specific TCR beta clonotypes restricted by HLA-C dominated the ex vivo response. Identification of carriers of CMV plus the relevant HLA was achieved through cumulative public TCR beta family frequency.

Germline-derived CDR1 and CDR2 are LNHDA and SQIVND (reference sequence). With 4 bases removed from V and 5 bases from J, the gap between germline ends came to 17 bases. The CDR3 extends over 15 amino acids. V and J are TRBV19 and TRBJ2-5; D ambiguous. Material: cultured PBMCs, obtained from culture after CMV antigen stimulation. The source is a human donor in good health (CMV status not recorded). Some clones in this sample may be carry-over from other donors' samples. The CDR3 region is CASSTVTEVWETQYF. The CDR3 bases are TGTGCCAGTAGTACCGTAACAGAAGTTTGGGAGACCCAGTACTTC. The full variable domain, with the rest looked up from reference TRBV19 and TRBJ2-5, is DGGITQSPKYLFRKEGQNVTLSCEQNLNHDAMYWYRQDPGQGLRLIYYSQIVNDFQKGDIAEGYSVSREKKESFPLTVTSAQKNPTAFYLCASSTVTEVWETQYFGPGTRLLVL.